This entry describes one T cell receptor beta chain. Only in-frame clones appear in the TCRdb table, and some are missing; sequencing was by immunoSEQ multiplex PCR. The repertoire holds fewer than 15,000 clones, with 70% to 75% as singletons. This record belongs to a study of T cell repertoires in MIS-A myocarditis. CDR3 length: 16 residues. The ends lost 4 bases at V and 8 bases at J; junction bases unmatched: 9. CDR1 and CDR2 (germline): SGHRS, YFSETQ. Material: left ventricle heart tissue obtained at autopsy. The sequence was collected from a man between 18 and 29 years old with fulminant myocarditis from multisystem inflammatory syndrome in adults (MIS-A) after COVID-19. This rearrangement joins TRBV5-1 to TRBJ1-6; TRBD1 matches 10 bases. The DNA of the CDR3 is TGCGCCAGCAGCCCAGACAGGGGGCAGATATATTCACCCCTCCACTTT. It encodes CASSPDRGQIYSPLHF.